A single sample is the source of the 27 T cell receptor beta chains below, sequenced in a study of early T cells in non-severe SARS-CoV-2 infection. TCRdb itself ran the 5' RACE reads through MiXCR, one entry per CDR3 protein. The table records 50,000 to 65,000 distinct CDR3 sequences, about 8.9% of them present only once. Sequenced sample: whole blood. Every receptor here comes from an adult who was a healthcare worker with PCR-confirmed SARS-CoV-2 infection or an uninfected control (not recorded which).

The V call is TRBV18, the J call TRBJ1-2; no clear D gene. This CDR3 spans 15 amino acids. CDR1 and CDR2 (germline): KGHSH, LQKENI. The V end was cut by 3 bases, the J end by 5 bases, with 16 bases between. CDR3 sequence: CASSPSETVPYGYTF. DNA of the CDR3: TGTGCCAGCTCACCTTCCGAAACGGTCCCTTATGGCTACACCTTC.

This CDR3 is CASSLLAELYEQYF. The CDR3 DNA reads TGTGCCAGCAGCCTACTAGCGGAGCTCTACGAGCAGTACTTC. The chain uses TRBV2 and TRBJ2-7, with 8 bases that match TRBD2. This CDR3 comprises 14 residues. Trimming removed 6 bases from V and 3 bases from J; junction bases left unmatched: 7. From germline, CDR1 is SNHLY and CDR2 FYNNEI.

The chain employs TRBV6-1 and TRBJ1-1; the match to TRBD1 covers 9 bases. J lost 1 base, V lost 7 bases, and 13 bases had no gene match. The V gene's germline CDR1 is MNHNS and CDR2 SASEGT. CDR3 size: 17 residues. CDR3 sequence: CASNTPGQGSANTEAFF. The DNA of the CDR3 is TGTGCCAGCAATACACCGGGACAGGGTTCGGCGAACACTGAAGCTTTCTTT.

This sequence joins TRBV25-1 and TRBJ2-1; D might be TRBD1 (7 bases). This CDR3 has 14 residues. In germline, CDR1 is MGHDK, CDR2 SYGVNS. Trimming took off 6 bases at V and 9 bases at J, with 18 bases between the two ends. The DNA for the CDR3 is TGTGCCAGCAGCCCAAAGGGGGCGGGAAGTGAGCAGTTCTTC. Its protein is CASSPKGAGSEQFF.

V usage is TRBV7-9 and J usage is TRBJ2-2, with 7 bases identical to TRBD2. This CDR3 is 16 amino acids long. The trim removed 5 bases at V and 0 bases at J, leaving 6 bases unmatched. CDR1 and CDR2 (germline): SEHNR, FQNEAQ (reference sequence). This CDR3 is CASSPKRGSNTGELFF. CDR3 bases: TGTGCCAGCAGCCCGAAGCGGGGATCGAACACCGGGGAGCTGTTTTTT.

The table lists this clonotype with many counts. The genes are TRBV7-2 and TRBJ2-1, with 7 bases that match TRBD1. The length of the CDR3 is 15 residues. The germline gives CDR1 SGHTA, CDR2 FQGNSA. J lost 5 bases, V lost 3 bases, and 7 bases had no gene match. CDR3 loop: CASSFRTGIHNEQFF. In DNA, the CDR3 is TGTGCCAGCAGCTTCAGGACAGGAATTCACAATGAGCAGTTCTTC. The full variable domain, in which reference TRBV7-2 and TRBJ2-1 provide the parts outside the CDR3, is GAGVSQSPSNKVTEKGKDVELRCDPISGHTALYWYRQSLGQGLEFLIYFQGNSAPDKSGLPSDRFSAERTGGSVSTLTIQRTQQEDSAVYLCASSFRTGIHNEQFFGPGTRLTVL.

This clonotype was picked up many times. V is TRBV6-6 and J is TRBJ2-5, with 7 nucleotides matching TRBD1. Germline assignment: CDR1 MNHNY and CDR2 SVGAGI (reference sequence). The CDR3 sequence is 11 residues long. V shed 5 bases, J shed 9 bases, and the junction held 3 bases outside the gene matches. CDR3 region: CASSETGAQYF. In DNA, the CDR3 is TGTGCCAGCAGTGAAACAGGGGCCCAGTACTTC.

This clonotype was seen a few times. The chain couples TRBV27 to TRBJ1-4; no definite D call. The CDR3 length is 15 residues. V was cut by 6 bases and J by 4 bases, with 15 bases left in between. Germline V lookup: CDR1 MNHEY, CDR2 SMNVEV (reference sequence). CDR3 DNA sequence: TGTGCCAGCAGGAAATCGGCGGCGGGTAATGAAAAACTGTTTTTT. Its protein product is CASRKSAAGNEKLFF.

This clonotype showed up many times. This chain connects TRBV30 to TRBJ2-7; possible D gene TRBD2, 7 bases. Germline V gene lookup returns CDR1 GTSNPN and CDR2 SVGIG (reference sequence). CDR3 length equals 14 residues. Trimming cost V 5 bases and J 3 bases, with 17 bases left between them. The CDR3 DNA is TGTGCCTGGGCGAGACGGGGGGCACTCTACGAGCAGTACTTC. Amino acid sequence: CAWARRGALYEQYF.

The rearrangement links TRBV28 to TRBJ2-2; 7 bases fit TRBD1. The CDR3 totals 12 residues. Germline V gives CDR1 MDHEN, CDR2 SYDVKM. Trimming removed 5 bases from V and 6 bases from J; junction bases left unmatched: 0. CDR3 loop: CASSTGAGELFF. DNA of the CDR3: TGTGCCAGCAGTACAGGGGCCGGGGAGCTGTTTTTT.

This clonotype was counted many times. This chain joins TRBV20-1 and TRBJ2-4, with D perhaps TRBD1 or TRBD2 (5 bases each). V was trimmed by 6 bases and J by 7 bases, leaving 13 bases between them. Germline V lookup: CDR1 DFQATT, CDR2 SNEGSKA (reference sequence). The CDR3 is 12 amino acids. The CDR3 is CSAPGTINIQYF. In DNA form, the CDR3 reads TGCAGTGCCCCAGGGACCATCAACATTCAGTACTTC.

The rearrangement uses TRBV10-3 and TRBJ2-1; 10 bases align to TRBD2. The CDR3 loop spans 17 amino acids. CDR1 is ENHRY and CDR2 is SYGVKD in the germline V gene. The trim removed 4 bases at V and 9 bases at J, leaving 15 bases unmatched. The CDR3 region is CAISGSSGGFVSGEQFF. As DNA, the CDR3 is TGTGCCATCAGTGGGTCTAGCGGGGGATTCGTTTCGGGTGAGCAGTTCTTC.

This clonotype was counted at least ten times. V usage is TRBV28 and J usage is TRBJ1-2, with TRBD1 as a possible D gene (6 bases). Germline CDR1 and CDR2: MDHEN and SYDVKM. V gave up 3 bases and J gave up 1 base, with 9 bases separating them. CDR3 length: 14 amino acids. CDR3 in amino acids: CASSLRGYNYGYTF. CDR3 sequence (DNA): TGTGCCAGCAGTTTGAGGGGGTATAACTATGGCTACACCTTC.

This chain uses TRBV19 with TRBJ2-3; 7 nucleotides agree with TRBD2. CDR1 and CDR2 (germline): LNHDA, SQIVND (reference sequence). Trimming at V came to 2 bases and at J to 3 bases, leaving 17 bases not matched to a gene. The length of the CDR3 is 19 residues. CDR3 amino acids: CASSIRPFGSGKGTDTQYF. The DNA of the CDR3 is TGTGCCAGTAGTATAAGGCCATTCGGGAGCGGGAAGGGGACAGATACGCAGTATTTT. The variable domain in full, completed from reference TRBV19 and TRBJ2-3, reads DGGITQSPKYLFRKEGQNVTLSCEQNLNHDAMYWYRQDPGQGLRLIYYSQIVNDFQKGDIAEGYSVSREKKESFPLTVTSAQKNPTAFYLCASSIRPFGSGKGTDTQYFGPGTRLTVL.

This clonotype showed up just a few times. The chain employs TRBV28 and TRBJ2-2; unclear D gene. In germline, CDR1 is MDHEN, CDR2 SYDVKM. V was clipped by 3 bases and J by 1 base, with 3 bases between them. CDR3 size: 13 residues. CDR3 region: CASSFRNTGELFF. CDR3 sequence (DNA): TGTGCCAGCAGTTTTAGGAACACCGGGGAGCTGTTTTTT.

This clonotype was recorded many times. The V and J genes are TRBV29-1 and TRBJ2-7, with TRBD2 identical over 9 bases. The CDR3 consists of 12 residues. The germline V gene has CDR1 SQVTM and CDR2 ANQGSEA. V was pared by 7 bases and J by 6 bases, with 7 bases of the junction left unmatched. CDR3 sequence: CSGGPSGIEQYF. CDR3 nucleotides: TGCAGCGGGGGGCCTAGCGGGATCGAGCAGTACTTC.

In DNA, the CDR3 is TGTGCCAGCAGCTTAGCTAGCGGGAGAATAGGAGATACGCAGTATTTT. Translated: CASSLASGRIGDTQYF. The genes are TRBV7-6 and TRBJ2-3; 9 bases line up with TRBD2. Trimming at V came to 0 bases and at J to 5 bases, leaving 6 bases not matched to a gene. The germline V gene encodes CDR1 SGHVS and CDR2 FNYEAQ. The CDR3 runs to 16 residues.

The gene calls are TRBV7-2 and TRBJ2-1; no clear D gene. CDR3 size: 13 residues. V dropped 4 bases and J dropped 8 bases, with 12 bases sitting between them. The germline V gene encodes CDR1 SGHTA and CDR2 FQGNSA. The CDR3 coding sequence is TGTGCCAGCAGCTGGCGGCCTAAGGATGAGCAGTTCTTC. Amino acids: CASSWRPKDEQFF.

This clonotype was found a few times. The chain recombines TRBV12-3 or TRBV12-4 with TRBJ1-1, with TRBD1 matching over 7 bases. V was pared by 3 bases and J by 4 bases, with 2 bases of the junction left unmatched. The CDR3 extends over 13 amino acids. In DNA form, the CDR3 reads TGTGCCAGCAGTTTCGCAGGGGGCACTGAAGCTTTCTTT. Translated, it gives CASSFAGGTEAFF.

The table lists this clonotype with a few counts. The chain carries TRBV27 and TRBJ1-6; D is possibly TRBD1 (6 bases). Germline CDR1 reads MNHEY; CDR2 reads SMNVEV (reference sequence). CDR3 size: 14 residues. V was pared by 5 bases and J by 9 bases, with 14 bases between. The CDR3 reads CASSTKQGTSPLHF. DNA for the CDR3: TGTGCCAGCAGTACGAAGCAGGGGACTTCACCCCTCCACTTT.

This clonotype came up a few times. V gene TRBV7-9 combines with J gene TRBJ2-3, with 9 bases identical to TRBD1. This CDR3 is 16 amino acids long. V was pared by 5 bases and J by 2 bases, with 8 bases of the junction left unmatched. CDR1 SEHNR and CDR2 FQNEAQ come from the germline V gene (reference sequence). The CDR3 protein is CASSIGQGSSTDTQYF. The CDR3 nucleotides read TGTGCCAGCAGCATCGGACAGGGGTCTTCCACAGATACGCAGTATTTT.

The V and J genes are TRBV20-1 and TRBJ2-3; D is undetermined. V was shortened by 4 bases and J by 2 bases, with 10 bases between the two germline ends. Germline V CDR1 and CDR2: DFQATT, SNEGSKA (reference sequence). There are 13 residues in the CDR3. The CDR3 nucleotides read TGCAGTGCTATGATAACGGTCACAGATACGCAGTATTTT. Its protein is CSAMITVTDTQYF.

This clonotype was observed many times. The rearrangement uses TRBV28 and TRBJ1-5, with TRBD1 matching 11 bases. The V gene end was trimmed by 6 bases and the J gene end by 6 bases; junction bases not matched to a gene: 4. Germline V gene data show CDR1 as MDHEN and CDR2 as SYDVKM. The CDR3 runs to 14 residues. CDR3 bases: TGTGCCAGCAGGCGGACAGGGGGCACTCAGCCCCAGCATTTT. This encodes CASRRTGGTQPQHF.

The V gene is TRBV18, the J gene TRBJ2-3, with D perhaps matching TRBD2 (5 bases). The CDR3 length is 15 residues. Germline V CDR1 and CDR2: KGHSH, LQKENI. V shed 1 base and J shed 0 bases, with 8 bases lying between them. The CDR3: CASSPQGSSTDTQYF. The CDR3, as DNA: TGTGCCAGCTCACCACAAGGGAGTAGCACAGATACGCAGTATTTT.

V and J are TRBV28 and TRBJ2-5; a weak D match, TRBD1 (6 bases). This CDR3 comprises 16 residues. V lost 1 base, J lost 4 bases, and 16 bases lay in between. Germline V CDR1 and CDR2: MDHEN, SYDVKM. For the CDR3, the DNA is TGTGCCAGCAGTTTATCTCTCGGGCAAGGGGGAGAGACCCAGTACTTC. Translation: CASSLSLGQGGETQYF.

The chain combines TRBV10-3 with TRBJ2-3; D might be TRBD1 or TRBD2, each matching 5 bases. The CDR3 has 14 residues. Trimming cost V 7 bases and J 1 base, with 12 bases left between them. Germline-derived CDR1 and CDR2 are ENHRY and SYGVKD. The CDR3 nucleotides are TGTGCCATCATAAGGGGAGTGGGCACAGATACGCAGTATTTT. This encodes CAIIRGVGTDTQYF.

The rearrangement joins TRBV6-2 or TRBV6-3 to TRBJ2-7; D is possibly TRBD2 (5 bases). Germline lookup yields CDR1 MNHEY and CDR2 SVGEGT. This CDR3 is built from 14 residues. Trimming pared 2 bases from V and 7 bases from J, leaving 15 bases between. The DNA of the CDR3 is TGTGCCAGCAGTTACGACTTTACTCGGGGAGAGCAGTACTTC. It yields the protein CASSYDFTRGEQYF.